This entry lists 21 T cell receptor beta chains sequenced from one sample in a study of control samples from healthy donors and cancer patients. Assay used: immunoSEQ multiplex PCR; TCRdb lists only in-frame clones, some missing. The sample shows about 110,000 clones, about 80% of them seen only once. The sample comprised blood. These receptors all come from a man between 18 and 35 years old in good health.

Only one count was recorded for this clone. The rearrangement uses TRBV27 and TRBJ2-5, with 8 bases lining up with TRBD1. This CDR3 spans 14 amino acids. V shed 5 bases, J shed 5 bases, and the junction held 7 bases outside the gene matches. Germline CDR1 MNHEY, CDR2 SMNVEV (reference sequence). CDR3: CASSLETGDETQYF. CDR3 bases: TGTGCCAGCAGTCTAGAGACAGGGGACGAGACCCAGTACTTC.

A single count supports this clone. The V call is TRBV5-1, the J call TRBJ2-7, with D perhaps TRBD1 or TRBD2 (5 bases each). The germline V and J ends were trimmed by 4 bases and 2 bases, with 13 bases remaining between them. There are 14 residues in the CDR3. CDR1 SGHRS and CDR2 YFSETQ come from the germline V gene. Written as DNA, the CDR3 is TGCGCCAGCAGCCTCCGGGACCCCACCTACGAGCAGTACTTC. Translation gives CASSLRDPTYEQYF.

The chain couples TRBV5-4 to TRBJ1-2, with 11 bases identical to TRBD1. CDR3 size: 18 residues. CDR1 and CDR2 from the germline V gene are SGHNT and YYREEE (reference sequence). Trimming removed 4 bases from V and 7 bases from J; junction bases left unmatched: 18. DNA for the CDR3: TGTGCCAGCAGCCTCCCCCCTGGACAGGGGGCGATGTTGGGTGGCTACACCTTC. This translates into CASSLPPGQGAMLGGYTF.

J is TRBJ2-7 and V is TRBV9; 9 nucleotides line up with TRBD1. Germline loops: CDR1 SGDLS, CDR2 YYNGEE. Unmatched junction bases numbered 7, after V lost 4 bases and J lost 5 bases. The CDR3 consists of 14 residues. The CDR3 region has the DNA TGTGCCAGCAGCCCGGGGACAGGGCCCAACGAGCAGTACTTC. Translation gives CASSPGTGPNEQYF.

The chain uses TRBV3-1 (or the pseudogene TRBV3-2) and TRBJ1-3; D unclear. The CDR3 has 18 residues. Between the trimmed V and J ends, which lost 1 base and 2 bases, there was a span of 18 bases. Germline values: CDR1 LGHDT, CDR2 YNNKEL (reference sequence). CDR3 bases: TGTGCCAGCAGCCAAGCGACAAGTACCGGGTTTCCTGGAAACACCATATATTTT. Encoded protein: CASSQATSTGFPGNTIYF.

This chain links TRBV25-1 with TRBJ2-1; 7 bases are a match to TRBD1. The CDR3 is 16 amino acids. The germline V gene has CDR1 MGHDK and CDR2 SYGVNS. The trim removed 6 bases at V and 0 bases at J, leaving 8 bases unmatched. The CDR3 loop is CASSVTGTDSYNEQFF. The DNA for the CDR3 is TGTGCCAGCAGCGTCACCGGGACAGACTCCTACAATGAGCAGTTCTTC.

The rearrangement links TRBV4-1 to TRBJ1-1; possibly TRBD1 for D (5 bases). In germline, CDR1 is MGHRA, CDR2 YSYEKL. V shed 0 bases and J shed 5 bases, with 13 bases lying between them. The CDR3 contains 15 residues. Here the CDR3 DNA reads TGCGCCAGCAGCCAAGATCGATCCAGGGTAACTGAAGCTTTCTTT. It specifies CASSQDRSRVTEAFF.

This clone occurred once. The chain carries TRBV18 and TRBJ1-1; no firm D call. With 5 bases removed from V and 4 bases from J, the gap between germline ends came to 11 bases. Germline V gene data show CDR1 as KGHSH and CDR2 as LQKENI. CDR3 size: 13 residues. This chain's CDR3 is CASSSGRGTEAFF. The CDR3, as DNA: TGTGCCAGCTCATCGGGTAGAGGCACTGAAGCTTTCTTT.

This clone showed up many times. V gene TRBV6-1 combines with J gene TRBJ1-5; D might be TRBD1 (5 bases). The CDR3 sequence is 16 residues long. V was pared by 1 base and J by 0 bases, with 10 bases between. Germline CDR1 reads MNHNS; CDR2 reads SASEGT. The CDR3 sequence: CASSEDVGDSNQPQHF. The CDR3 region has the DNA TGTGCCAGCAGTGAAGATGTGGGGGATAGCAATCAGCCCCAGCATTTT.

V gene TRBV19 combines with J gene TRBJ1-1; D may be TRBD1 (5 bases). Germline CDR1 reads LNHDA; CDR2 reads SQIVND (reference sequence). The ends were cut back, 5 bases at V and 0 bases at J, with 10 bases in the middle. The CDR3 totals 14 residues. Here the CDR3 reads CASSAGTVNTEAFF. The CDR3 coding sequence is TGTGCCAGTAGTGCCGGGACTGTGAACACTGAAGCTTTCTTT.

The chain recombines TRBV7-9 with TRBJ2-3; 9 bases map to TRBD2. This CDR3 contains 18 residues. J lost 4 bases, V lost 3 bases, and 14 bases had no gene match. CDR1 and CDR2 from the germline V gene are SEHNR and FQNEAQ (reference sequence). CDR3 DNA sequence: TGTGCCAGCAGCTTCCCGACTCGCGGGGGGGCGGTTCCAGATACGCAGTATTTT. Protein product: CASSFPTRGGAVPDTQYF.

The chain recombines TRBV5-8 with TRBJ1-4; D remains ambiguous. CDR1 is SGHTS, CDR2 YDEGEE, per germline. Trimming cost V 0 bases and J 0 bases, with 12 bases left between them. The CDR3 loop spans 17 amino acids. CDR3 bases: TGTGCCAGCAGCTTGGGCCAGCGCACCGCAACTAATGAAAAACTGTTTTTT. It is translated as CASSLGQRTATNEKLFF.

The chain is built from TRBV9 and TRBJ2-7; TRBD1 is a possible D gene (7 bases). Trimming pared 4 bases from V and 4 bases from J, leaving 12 bases between. The CDR3 sequence is 13 residues long. The germline V gene has CDR1 SGDLS and CDR2 YYNGEE. The CDR3 protein is CASSTSGGYEQYF. The CDR3 nucleotides read TGTGCCAGCAGCACCTCAGGGGGGTACGAGCAGTACTTC.

This clone came up once. V usage is TRBV7-9 and J usage is TRBJ1-4, with TRBD1 as a possible D gene (6 bases). Per germline, CDR1 SEHNR and CDR2 FQNEAQ (reference sequence). This CDR3 has 14 amino acids. The V end lost 5 bases, the J end lost 8 bases, and 15 bases lay between the germline ends. The CDR3 is CASSPKNREEKLFF. The CDR3 nucleotides read TGTGCCAGCAGCCCCAAGAACAGGGAGGAAAAACTGTTTTTT. Looking up the rest from reference TRBV7-9 and TRBJ1-4 gives the full variable domain: DTGVSQNPRHKITKRGQNVTFRCDPISEHNRLYWYRQTLGQGPEFLTYFQNEAQLEKSRLLSDRFSAERPKGSFSTLEIQRTEQGDSAMYLCASSPKNREEKLFFGSGTQLSVL.

The V and J genes are TRBV28 and TRBJ2-2, with 13 bases identical to TRBD2. This CDR3 contains 19 residues. The V gene's germline CDR1 is MDHEN and CDR2 SYDVKM. The junction had 8 bases not matched to a gene; V was cut back by 3 bases and J by 1 base. The CDR3 here is CASSLLGLAGAVNTGELFF. The DNA for the CDR3 is TGTGCCAGCAGTTTGCTTGGACTAGCGGGGGCCGTGAACACCGGGGAGCTGTTTTTT.

The chain links TRBV5-4 to TRBJ1-4; D may be TRBD1 (6 bases). V shed 3 bases and J shed 0 bases, with 21 bases lying between them. From germline, CDR1 is SGHNT and CDR2 YYREEE (reference sequence). The CDR3 length is 19 residues. The CDR3 coding sequence is TGTGCCAGCAGCTCGGTGGGGCAGGGGACTTCCGCAACTAATGAAAAACTGTTTTTT. This gives the protein CASSSVGQGTSATNEKLFF.

The rearrangement links TRBV5-1 to TRBJ2-1; the D gene could be TRBD1 or TRBD2 (6 bases each). The length of the CDR3 is 13 residues. Germline assignment: CDR1 SGHRS and CDR2 YFSETQ. With 1 base removed from V and 9 bases from J, the gap between germline ends came to 11 bases. In DNA form, the CDR3 reads TGCGCCAGCAGCTTGCCGGGGGCTGGTGAGCAGTTCTTC. Protein product: CASSLPGAGEQFF.

This chain uses TRBV2 with TRBJ2-7; tentative D call: TRBD1 (6 bases). Germline CDR1 SNHLY, CDR2 FYNNEI. Trimming left V 6 bases short and J 3 bases short, with 15 bases between. This CDR3 has 14 residues. This chain's CDR3 is CASSVQGRGYEQYF. In DNA form, the CDR3 reads TGTGCCAGCAGCGTACAGGGAAGGGGCTACGAGCAGTACTTC.

The J gene is TRBJ1-1, the V gene TRBV2; D uncertain. The CDR3 is made up of 13 amino acids. V gave up 6 bases and J gave up 0 bases, with 8 bases separating them. Germline assignment: CDR1 SNHLY and CDR2 FYNNEI. In DNA, the CDR3 is TGTGCCAGCAGCCAAGGCATGAACACTGAAGCTTTCTTT. It translates to CASSQGMNTEAFF.

The gene calls are TRBV4-1 and TRBJ2-7; perhaps TRBD2 as D (6 bases). V lost 3 bases and J lost 4, with 10 bases in between. Germline V CDR1 and CDR2: MGHRA, YSYEKL. The CDR3 loop spans 13 amino acids. This chain's CDR3 is CASSHTGGYEQYF. The CDR3 DNA reads as TGCGCCAGCAGCCATACCGGGGGATACGAGCAGTACTTC.

The J gene is TRBJ2-1, the V gene TRBV6-5, with D possibly being TRBD1 or TRBD2 (5 bases each). CDR1 and CDR2 (germline): MNHEY, SVGAGI. Deletions cut 8 bases from V and 10 bases from J, with 18 bases between. The CDR3 contains 13 residues. CDR3 sequence: CASLIRQRGEQFF. The CDR3 nucleotides are TGTGCCAGCCTCATAAGACAGAGGGGCGAGCAGTTCTTC.